Below are 27 T cell receptor beta chains sequenced from a single sample in a study of CXCR3-negative and CXCR3-positive naive CD8 T cells. Study conclusions and caveats: The TRB CDR3s that CXCR3-positive naive cells carried were more hydrophobic than those of CXCR3-negative naive cells.

UMI-labeled 5' RACE yielded the TRB cDNA libraries. After re-calling the 5' RACE reads, TCRdb lists one entry per CDR3 protein, DNA absent. There are about 150,000 distinct CDR3 sequences in the sample, with nearly 0.5% held by the top ten. These TCRs are of unknown antigen specificity. Material: naive CXCR3+ CD8+ T cells from blood. Subset described: CD45RO-CCR7+CD27+CD95- naive CD8+ T cells expressing CXCR3 (TNR3+). The receptors were gathered from a human donor in good health. Some clones in this sample may be carry-over from other donors' samples.

The chain links TRBV20-1 to TRBJ2-1. Germline-derived CDR1 and CDR2 are DFQATT and SNEGSKA (reference sequence). CDR3 length equals 12 residues. CDR3 region: CSANSLRNEQFF.

The gene calls are TRBV4-1 and TRBJ2-7; TCRdb outputs TRBD1, but without DNA this stays unchecked. This CDR3 has 14 amino acids. Germline V gene data show CDR1 as MGHRA and CDR2 as YSYEKL. The CDR3 reads CASSQGDRSYEQYF.

The V call is TRBV27, the J call TRBJ2-7; absent DNA, TCRdb's TRBD1 call cannot be checked. Germline CDR1 MNHEY, CDR2 SMNVEV (reference sequence). The CDR3 covers 13 residues. The CDR3 loop is CASRLGLGYEQYF.

The gene calls are TRBV11-3 and TRBJ1-1; the TRBD1 assignment by TCRdb is unverifiable without DNA. From germline, CDR1 is SGHNT and CDR2 YENEEA. The length of the CDR3 is 18 residues. The CDR3: CASSLRGLASKVNTEAFF.

This chain uses TRBV15 with TRBJ2-7; the TCRdb D gene call, TRBD1, has no DNA to confirm it. This CDR3 has 14 amino acids. Germline V lookup: CDR1 LNHNV, CDR2 YYDKDF (reference sequence). CDR3 residues: CATSRGDRVYEQYF.

The chain couples TRBV12-3 or TRBV12-4 to TRBJ2-2; the D call of TRBD2 rests on TCRdb alone, since no DNA is present to check it. The CDR3 extends over 12 amino acids. CDR3 sequence reads: CASGGLTGELFF.

This sequence joins TRBV7-8 and TRBJ2-1. CDR3 size: 12 residues. Germline CDR1 is SGHVS and CDR2 is FQNEAQ. The CDR3 protein is CASSLERVEQFF.

The CDR3 spells CASSILAGGHNEQFF. The V and J genes are TRBV7-3 and TRBJ2-1; TCRdb designates TRBD2, a call that cannot be tested without DNA. In germline, CDR1 is SGHTA, CDR2 FQGTGA. The CDR3 runs to 15 residues.

V gene TRBV5-1 combines with J gene TRBJ1-5; TCRdb selects TRBD1, and the lack of DNA leaves this call unchecked. The germline V gene has CDR1 SGHRS and CDR2 YFSETQ. This CDR3 has 16 amino acids. CDR3: CASSLARDRVNQPQHF.

The rearrangement links TRBV12-3 or TRBV12-4 to TRBJ2-7; checking the TCRdb D call of TRBD2 is not possible without DNA. This CDR3 has 16 amino acids. This CDR3 reads CASSSPGGRGYYEQYF.

The chain employs TRBV7-9 and TRBJ1-5; TCRdb reports TRBD1, a call that lacks DNA to check it against. The CDR3 loop spans 15 amino acids. In germline, CDR1 is SEHNR, CDR2 FQNEAQ (reference sequence). CDR3 protein: CASSLGPPIDQPQHF.

CDR3 protein: CASSSREDQETQYF. The chain carries TRBV19 and TRBJ2-5; the TCRdb call, TRBD1, lacks DNA for checking. The CDR3 length is 14 residues. Germline loops: CDR1 LNHDA, CDR2 SQIVND (reference sequence).

V is TRBV5-1 and J is TRBJ2-2; the D call from TCRdb, TRBD1, cannot be confirmed without DNA. This CDR3 is built from 14 residues. The V gene's germline CDR1 is SGHRS and CDR2 YFSETQ. Here the CDR3 reads CASSGKQGTGELFF.

The chain employs TRBV6-6 and TRBJ2-7; TCRdb's D gene call, TRBD1, goes unchecked for lack of DNA. The CDR3 totals 14 residues. Germline-derived CDR1 and CDR2 are MNHNY and SVGAGI (reference sequence). CDR3 in amino acids: CASSYASTGVEQYF.

The chain combines TRBV28 with TRBJ2-5; as DNA is missing, the TRBD2 call by TCRdb cannot be tested. CDR3 length: 14 residues. CDR1 is MDHEN and CDR2 is SYDVKM in the germline V gene. The CDR3 loop reads CASSFSGVQETQYF.

This chain connects TRBV2 to TRBJ2-5; TCRdb picks TRBD1, but there is no DNA to check that call. The germline gives CDR1 SNHLY, CDR2 FYNNEI. The CDR3 is made up of 16 amino acids. This CDR3 reads CASSEAQGRVQETQYF. The whole variable domain, remainder taken from reference TRBV2 and TRBJ2-5, is EPEVTQTPSHQVTQMGQEVILRCVPISNHLYFYWYRQILGQKVEFLVSFYNNEISEKSEIFDDQFSVERPDGSNFTLKIRSTKLEDSAMYFCASSEAQGRVQETQYFGPGTRLLVL.

The chain is built from TRBV9 and TRBJ2-7; the TCRdb call, TRBD1, lacks DNA for checking. CDR1 and CDR2 from the germline V gene are SGDLS and YYNGEE. The length of the CDR3 is 14 residues. CDR3 loop: CASTRGASSHEQYF.

This rearrangement joins TRBV6-6 to TRBJ2-2; TCRdb calls TRBD1, which cannot be checked without DNA. The CDR3 length is 17 residues. The germline V gene has CDR1 MNHNY and CDR2 SVGAGI (reference sequence). The CDR3 protein is CASSPTGNHANTGELFF.

V and J are TRBV10-3 and TRBJ1-1. Germline CDR1 reads ENHRY; CDR2 reads SYGVKD. The CDR3 runs 16 residues. CDR3 sequence: CARPFREVTMNTEAFF.

The genes are TRBV6-6 and TRBJ2-7; no DNA is available, so the TRBD1 call from TCRdb remains unchecked. Germline lookup yields CDR1 MNHNY and CDR2 SVGAGI (reference sequence). The CDR3 is 16 residues long. The CDR3 protein is CASSFGGEDRAPEQYF.

The chain combines TRBV6-1 with TRBJ2-7; TCRdb calls TRBD2, which cannot be checked without DNA. The CDR3 spans 15 residues. Germline values: CDR1 MNHNS, CDR2 SASEGT. The CDR3 reads CASSGKRLSSYEQYF.

The chain's CDR3 is CRAQGAHTEAFF. The chain recombines TRBV20-1 with TRBJ1-1; TCRdb outputs TRBD1, but without DNA this stays unchecked. Germline CDR1 and CDR2: DFQATT and SNEGSKA (reference sequence). The CDR3 consists of 12 residues.

This rearrangement joins TRBV4-1 to TRBJ1-2. CDR3 length: 15 residues. CDR1 and CDR2 (germline): MGHRA, YSYEKL. The CDR3 here is CASSQIIGGEAGYTF.

The chain joins TRBV21-1 to TRBJ2-3. TRBV21-1 is annotated as a pseudogene. The CDR3 has 14 residues. Here the CDR3 reads CASSKSSGTDTQYF.

This chain uses TRBV4-2 with TRBJ2-7. Germline lookup yields CDR1 LGHNA and CDR2 YNFKEQ. The CDR3 runs 13 residues. The CDR3 protein is CASSQVREVEQYF.

The rearrangement joins TRBV15 to TRBJ2-1; TCRdb selects TRBD2, and the lack of DNA leaves this call unchecked. The CDR3 sequence is 18 residues long. Germline V gene data show CDR1 as LNHNV and CDR2 as YYDKDF (reference sequence). CDR3 region: CATSRSAPGLAGDNEQFF.

V gene TRBV6-2 or TRBV6-3 combines with J gene TRBJ2-3; no DNA is available, so the TRBD1 call from TCRdb remains unchecked. Per germline, CDR1 MNHEY and CDR2 SVGEGT. The CDR3 contains 13 residues. The CDR3 sequence: CASSYRGTDTQYF.